This is a list of T cell receptor beta chains from one sample in a study of T cell repertoires in cytomegalovirus infection. These receptors lack a known antigen. TCRdb passed the reads through MiXCR, listing each CDR3 protein once. Of 370,000 or so distinct CDR3 sequences in the sample, roughly 36% were seen once. This specimen was cultured PBMCs, taken from culture after CMV antigen stimulation. Receptors were obtained from a human donor in good health (CMV status not recorded). Some clones in this sample may be carry-over from other donors' samples. CDR3s include the opening cysteine and the closing phenylalanine or tryptophan. The order of the fields is V gene, clone size, D gene, J gene, CDR3 DNA, CDR3 protein. A D gene is named only where the DNA matches it firmly. Clone size is not always given. Where it is, it says once, few, many or a class for expanded clones.

V gene: TRBV6-2/TRBV6-3
clone size: few
D gene: .
J gene: TRBJ2-2
CDR3 DNA: TGTGCCAGCAACCCTACAGTGAACACCGGGGAGCTGTTTTTT
CDR3 protein: CASNPTVNTGELFF

V gene: TRBV7-2
clone size: .
D gene: .
J gene: TRBJ2-1
CDR3 DNA: TGTGCCAGCAGCGCCAGAATAGCGAATGAGCAGTTCTTC
CDR3 protein: CASSARIANEQFF

V gene: TRBV7-9
clone size: .
D gene: .
J gene: TRBJ1-1
CDR3 DNA: TGTGCCAGCAGCGCCGACGTTGGAGGGACTGAAGCTTTCTTT
CDR3 protein: CASSADVGGTEAFF

V gene: TRBV4-2
clone size: .
D gene: .
J gene: TRBJ2-7
CDR3 DNA: TGTGCCAGCAGCCCGCGATTGGGATACGAGCAGTACTTC
CDR3 protein: CASSPRLGYEQYF

V gene: TRBV6-1
clone size: .
D gene: .
J gene: TRBJ2-5
CDR3 DNA: TGTGCCAGCAGTCCCCTAGGTAGTTCAGAGACCCAGTACTTC
CDR3 protein: CASSPLGSSETQYF

V gene: TRBV4-1
clone size: few
D gene: TRBD1
J gene: TRBJ2-3
CDR3 DNA: TGCGCCAGCAGCCTAAGCCAGACAGGGGACACAGATACGCAGTATTTT
CDR3 protein: CASSLSQTGDTDTQYF

V gene: TRBV27
clone size: few
D gene: .
J gene: TRBJ2-7
CDR3 DNA: TGTGCCAGCAGGGACAGCCACGAGCAGTACTTC
CDR3 protein: CASRDSHEQYF

V gene: TRBV7-2
clone size: many
D gene: .
J gene: TRBJ2-3
CDR3 DNA: TGTGCCAGCAGCTTAGCGAACTCCTATGCCACAGATACGCAGTATTTT
CDR3 protein: CASSLANSYATDTQYF

V gene: TRBV13
clone size: .
D gene: .
J gene: TRBJ2-1
CDR3 DNA: TGTGCCAGCAGTATCAACAATGAGCAGTTCTTC
CDR3 protein: CASSINNEQFF

V gene: TRBV29-1
clone size: .
D gene: .
J gene: TRBJ2-5
CDR3 DNA: TGCAGCGTTCAAGGGACTCCCCAGGCCCAAGAGACCCAGTACTTC
CDR3 protein: CSVQGTPQAQETQYF

V gene: TRBV29-1
clone size: .
D gene: TRBD1
J gene: TRBJ1-4
CDR3 DNA: TGCAGCGTTGAAGATCTTCTCCCAGGGGGCAGGAGTGCAACTAATGAAAAACTGTTTTTT
CDR3 protein: CSVEDLLPGGRSATNEKLFF

V gene: TRBV4-3
clone size: .
D gene: TRBD1
J gene: TRBJ2-1
CDR3 DNA: TGCGCCAGCAGCCTAATACAGGGGGACAATGAGCAGTTCTTC
CDR3 protein: CASSLIQGDNEQFF

V gene: TRBV7-2
clone size: few
D gene: .
J gene: TRBJ2-4
CDR3 DNA: TGTGCCAGCAGCTTAGAGGGGTCGGGCGGTCGGAGGTACTTC
CDR3 protein: CASSLEGSGGRRYF

V gene: TRBV6-5
clone size: few
D gene: TRBD2
J gene: TRBJ2-1
CDR3 DNA: TGTGCCAGCAGTTACGGGTCACTAGCGGGAGGGCATCGGTTCTTC
CDR3 protein: CASSYGSLAGGHRFF

V gene: TRBV11-2
clone size: .
D gene: .
J gene: TRBJ2-1
CDR3 DNA: TGTGCCAGCAGCTTGGGAGTTTATAGATTATCCTACAATGAGCAGTTCTTC
CDR3 protein: CASSLGVYRLSYNEQFF

V gene: TRBV12-3/TRBV12-4
clone size: .
D gene: TRBD1
J gene: TRBJ1-1
CDR3 DNA: TGTGCCAGCAGTTATACAGAATTCAGGGGGCCGACTGAAGCTTTCTTT
CDR3 protein: CASSYTEFRGPTEAFF

V gene: TRBV5-1
clone size: .
D gene: .
J gene: TRBJ2-6
CDR3 DNA: TGCGCCAGCAGCTTGGATGGCTCTGGGGCCAACGTCCTGACTTTC
CDR3 protein: CASSLDGSGANVLTF

V gene: TRBV11-3
clone size: few
D gene: TRBD2
J gene: TRBJ2-1
CDR3 DNA: TGTGCCAGCAGCTTTGCTAGCGGGAGCAATGAGCAGTTCTTC
CDR3 protein: CASSFASGSNEQFF

V gene: TRBV7-2
clone size: .
D gene: TRBD1
J gene: TRBJ2-2
CDR3 DNA: TGTGCCAGCAGCTTCCGACAGGGGGCCGGGGAGCTGTTTTTT
CDR3 protein: CASSFRQGAGELFF

V gene: TRBV19
clone size: .
D gene: .
J gene: TRBJ2-1
CDR3 DNA: TGTGCCAGTTCTTCCTTTGGGTGGACCTACAATGAGCAGTTCTTC
CDR3 protein: CASSSFGWTYNEQFF

V gene: TRBV6-5
clone size: .
D gene: .
J gene: TRBJ2-6
CDR3 DNA: TGTGCCAGCAGTTACGCCTCGTTCTCTTCTGGGGCCAACGTCCTGACTTTC
CDR3 protein: CASSYASFSSGANVLTF

V gene: TRBV20-1
clone size: .
D gene: .
J gene: TRBJ1-2
CDR3 DNA: TGCAGTGCTAGAGATATGGAGGGCTATGGCTACACCTTC
CDR3 protein: CSARDMEGYGYTF